The rows below give T cell receptor beta chains drawn from one sample of a study of blood T cell repertoires in COVID-19. The protocol was immunoSEQ multiplex PCR, while the TCRdb copy is restricted to in-frame clones and leaves out a portion. The sample consists of roughly 200,000 clones, roughly 85% of them appearing once. Material: peripheral blood. Receptors originate from a human donor with active or convalescent COVID-19. The donor label of this sample is uncertain. Each CDR3 is given with its conserved first and last residue. The D gene is left open where the match is weak. Expanded clones are given a class, and other clones once, few, many or no size at all.

TRBV7-9,.,TRBJ2-1,.,CASSLRAGTNEQFF,TGTGCCAGCAGCTTAAGAGCGGGTACCAATGAGCAGTTCTTC
TRBV28,.,TRBJ2-7,.,CASSFWGGATYEQYF,TGTGCCAGCAGTTTTTGGGGCGGGGCCACCTACGAGCAGTACTTC
TRBV7-6,once,TRBJ2-5,TRBD1,CASNRNRGGETQYF,TGTGCCAGCAACCGGAACAGGGGTGGGGAGACCCAGTACTTC
TRBV10-3,once,TRBJ1-4,TRBD1,CAIRSDRNEKLFF,TGTGCCATCAGATCGGACAGGAACGAAAAACTGTTTTTT
TRBV20-1,.,TRBJ2-3,TRBD2,CSASGPLAENTQYF,TGCAGTGCTAGTGGCCCACTAGCGGAAAATACGCAGTATTTT
TRBV5-4,once,TRBJ2-3,TRBD2,CASSFSGRAADTQYF,TGTGCCAGCAGCTTTAGCGGGAGGGCCGCAGATACGCAGTATTTT
TRBV28,once,TRBJ1-2,.,CASSLLGAVGGDYGYTF,TGTGCCAGCAGTCTATTGGGGGCGGTAGGGGGTGACTATGGCTACACCTTC
TRBV5-6,.,TRBJ2-5,.,CASSLELGGALQETQYF,TGTGCCAGCAGCTTGGAACTTGGGGGGGCCCTCCAAGAGACCCAGTACTTC
TRBV7-6,once,TRBJ2-1,TRBD1,CASSWTGERSEQFF,TGTGCCAGCAGCTGGACAGGGGAGCGGAGTGAGCAGTTCTTC
TRBV24-1,.,TRBJ2-2,.,CATSTLRGATGELFF,TGTGCCACCAGTACCTTGCGGGGTGCCACCGGGGAGCTGTTTTTT
TRBV24-1,.,TRBJ1-2,TRBD1,CATSGQGWHGYTF,TGTGCCACCAGTGGACAGGGTTGGCATGGCTACACCTTC
TRBV7-9,.,TRBJ2-5,.,CASSLGVQGGETQYF,TGTGCCAGCAGCCTAGGGGTACAGGGAGGGGAGACCCAGTACTTC
TRBV5-1,.,TRBJ2-1,.,CASSLEAGRDEQFF,TGCGCCAGCAGCTTGGAGGCGGGACGGGATGAGCAGTTCTTC
TRBV27,.,TRBJ2-7,TRBD1,CASSKQGARTYEQYF,TGTGCCAGCAGCAAACAGGGGGCGCGGACCTACGAGCAGTACTTC
TRBV7-6,.,TRBJ2-1,TRBD1,CASSLLGTGFNEQFF,TGTGCCAGCAGCTTACTGGGGACAGGCTTTAATGAGCAGTTCTTC